This is a list of T cell receptor beta chains from one sample in a study of shared clonotypes between healthy human individuals. Measured with immunoSEQ multiplex PCR; TCRdb has only the in-frame clones, and not every one. The table has around 720,000 clones, 55% to 85% seen once. Sequences were obtained from memory CD4+ T cells sorted from blood. The source of these receptors is a woman younger than 45 in good health. Each CDR3 is given with its conserved first and last residue. The order of the fields is clone size, D gene, V gene, J gene, CDR3 DNA, CDR3 protein. The D gene is left open where the match is weak. Only some rows state a clone size, as once, few, many or a class for expanded clones.

NA	NA	TRBV12-1	TRBJ2-1	TGTGCCAGCAGCTTTGTCTCCGACAATGAGCAGTTCTTC	CASSFVSDNEQFF
NA	TRBD2	TRBV18	TRBJ2-7	TGTGCCAGCTCACAGGGGACTAGCGCCTACGAGCAGTACTTC	CASSQGTSAYEQYF
NA	TRBD2	TRBV28	TRBJ2-7	TGTGCCAGCACTCATCGGTCTAGCGGGAACTTCTACGAGCAGTACTTC	CASTHRSSGNFYEQYF
NA	NA	TRBV28	TRBJ1-5	TGTGCCAGCAGTATCCCAGTCGGCAGCAATCAGCCCCAGCATTTT	CASSIPVGSNQPQHF
NA	TRBD2	TRBV2	TRBJ2-2	TGTGCCAGCACGGGAGTAGCGGGGAGGACCGGGGAGCTGTTTTTT	CASTGVAGRTGELFF
NA	NA	TRBV28	TRBJ1-2	TGTGCCAGCAGTCGCGGGGGCCCACTTCAGAACTATGGCTACACCTTC	CASSRGGPLQNYGYTF
NA	NA	TRBV5-4	TRBJ2-5	TGTGCCAGCAGCTTGGAGGTGCGGATCCAAGAGACCCAGTACTTC	CASSLEVRIQETQYF
NA	TRBD2	TRBV5-1	TRBJ2-3	TGCGCCAGCAGCCTGCGGGAGCCGACAGATACGCAGTATTTT	CASSLREPTDTQYF
NA	TRBD1	TRBV5-6	TRBJ2-7	TGTGCCAGCAGCTTGCGGAGACAGGGATCGGCCGAGCAGTACTTC	CASSLRRQGSAEQYF
few	TRBD2	TRBV4-2	TRBJ2-1	TGTGCCAGCAGCCATGATACCGGGACTAGGGGTGGGGATGAGCAGTTCTTC	CASSHDTGTRGGDEQFF
NA	NA	TRBV4-1	TRBJ2-1	TGCGCCAGCAGCCACGAAGCCATACGGGGTTACAATGAGCAGTTCTTC	CASSHEAIRGYNEQFF
NA	TRBD2	TRBV19	TRBJ2-3	TGTGCCACCCAGGGACTAGCGGCCACAGATACGCAGTATTTT	CATQGLAATDTQYF
NA	NA	TRBV29-1	TRBJ2-5	TGCAGCGTTGAATCTGTTAGAAAGCAGTACTTC	CSVESVRKQYF
NA	TRBD1	TRBV5-1	TRBJ1-4	TGCGCCAGCAGCAGGACAGGGGCTGAAAAACTGTTTTTT	CASSRTGAEKLFF
NA	NA	TRBV15	TRBJ1-1	TGTGCCACCAGCCCCCGCGGGGGAAGGGTGAACACTGAAGCTTTCTTT	CATSPRGGRVNTEAFF
NA	NA	TRBV5-1	TRBJ1-1	TGCGCCAGCAGCTTGGGCCAAAACATGAACACTGAAGCTTTCTTT	CASSLGQNMNTEAFF
NA	TRBD1	TRBV19	TRBJ2-7	TGTGCCAGTAGGCCGGGACAGTTCTCCTACGAGCAGTACTTC	CASRPGQFSYEQYF
NA	NA	TRBV4-1	TRBJ1-4	TGCGCCAGCAGCCAAGATAATGCCCAGGCGGTTGGGAAACTGTTTTTT	CASSQDNAQAVGKLFF
NA	NA	TRBV18	TRBJ2-7	TGTGCCAGCTCACAAACGGGACCCCCAAACTACGAGCAGTACTTC	CASSQTGPPNYEQYF
NA	NA	TRBV5-5	TRBJ1-1	TGTGCCAGCAGCTTGGGGCTGATGAACACTGAAGCTTTCTTT	CASSLGLMNTEAFF